These T cell receptor beta chains were read from a single sample in a study of blood T cell repertoires in COVID-19. Method: immunoSEQ multiplex PCR; TCRdb's copy keeps in-frame clones and lacks some. The sample contains about 170,000 clones, around nine tenths of which appear only once. The sample was peripheral blood. The receptors were gathered from a man aged 18 to 29 with active or convalescent COVID-19. The CDR3 runs from the conserved cysteine through the conserved F or W. The D gene is left open where the match is weak. The size field is filled for only some rows; it gives once, few, many or a size class.

-	-	TRBV3-1/TRBV3-2	TRBJ2-7	TGTGCCAGCAGCCAAGAAGTACCAGGCGAGCAGTACTTC	CASSQEVPGEQYF
TRBD2	-	TRBV29-1	TRBJ2-3	TGCAGCGTTGAAGTAGCGGGGGGCGGGGTAGATACGCAGTATTTT	CSVEVAGGGVDTQYF
TRBD2	-	TRBV2	TRBJ2-3	TGTGCCAGCATGGTCAGCACGGCCAGCGGGGACGTAGATACGCAGTATTTT	CASMVSTASGDVDTQYF
TRBD1	-	TRBV19	TRBJ1-6	TGTGCCAGTAGTACTCCGGGACAGTATAATTCACCCCTCCACTTT	CASSTPGQYNSPLHF
-	-	TRBV27	TRBJ1-2	TGTGCCAGCAGTTTCATCCCCCCGGGGATGAATGGCTACACCTTC	CASSFIPPGMNGYTF
-	-	TRBV10-3	TRBJ1-1	TGTGCCATCAGTGAAGGGGTAGTGAACACTGAAGCTTTCTTT	CAISEGVVNTEAFF
TRBD1	-	TRBV5-1	TRBJ2-1	TGCGCCAGCAGCCTCCGAACAGGGGTCTCCTACAATGAGCAGTTCTTC	CASSLRTGVSYNEQFF
-	-	TRBV7-8	TRBJ2-6	TGTGCCAGCAGCTTAGGCGGGATTGGGGCCAACGTCCTGACTTTC	CASSLGGIGANVLTF
-	-	TRBV4-1	TRBJ1-6	TGCGCCAGCAGCCAAGGATCCCCCGACAGCCTCTATAATTCACCCCTCCACTTT	CASSQGSPDSLYNSPLHF
-	-	TRBV27	TRBJ1-3	TGTGCCAGCAGTAGCAGGGTGGGCGCCGGCAGGGGAAACACCATATATTTT	CASSSRVGAGRGNTIYF
TRBD1	-	TRBV2	TRBJ1-2	TGTGCCAGCAGAGAACCAGGGGGCGTAGGAGGCTACACCTTC	CASREPGGVGGYTF
-	-	TRBV4-3	TRBJ2-7	TGCGCCAGCAGCCAAATAAGTTTTGGAGACTACGAGCAGTACTTC	CASSQISFGDYEQYF
TRBD1	-	TRBV2	TRBJ2-3	TGTGCCAGCAGCCAATACAGGGGCCAGAGGGATACGCAGTATTTT	CASSQYRGQRDTQYF
TRBD1	-	TRBV27	TRBJ2-2	TGTGCCAGCAGTTCCCTACAGGGGGTGAACACCGGGGAGCTGTTTTTT	CASSSLQGVNTGELFF
TRBD2	-	TRBV5-1	TRBJ2-3	TGCGCCAGCAGCTTAAGTCTAGCGGGGGGAGATACGCAGTATTTT	CASSLSLAGGDTQYF
TRBD2	once	TRBV18	TRBJ2-1	TGTGCCAGCTCACCTGCTAGCGGGATTTTTTCCAATGAGCAGTTCTTC	CASSPASGIFSNEQFF